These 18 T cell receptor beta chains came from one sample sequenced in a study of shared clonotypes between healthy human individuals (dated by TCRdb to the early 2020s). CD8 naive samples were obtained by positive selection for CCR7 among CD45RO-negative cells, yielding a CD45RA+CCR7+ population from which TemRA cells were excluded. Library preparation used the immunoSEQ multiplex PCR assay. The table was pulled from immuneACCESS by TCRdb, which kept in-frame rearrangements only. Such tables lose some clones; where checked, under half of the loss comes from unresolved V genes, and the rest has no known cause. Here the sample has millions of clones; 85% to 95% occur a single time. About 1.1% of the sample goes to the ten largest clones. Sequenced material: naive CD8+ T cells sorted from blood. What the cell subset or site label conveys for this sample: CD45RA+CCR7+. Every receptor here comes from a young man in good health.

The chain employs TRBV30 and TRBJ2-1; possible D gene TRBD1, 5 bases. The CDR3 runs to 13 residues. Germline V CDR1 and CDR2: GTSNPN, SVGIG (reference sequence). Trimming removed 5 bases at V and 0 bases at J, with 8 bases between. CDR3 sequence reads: CAWQGSSYNEQFF. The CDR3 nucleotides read TGTGCCTGGCAGGGCAGCTCCTACAATGAGCAGTTCTTC. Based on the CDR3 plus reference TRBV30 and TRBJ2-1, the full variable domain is SQTIHQWPATLVQPVGSPLSLECTVEGTSNPNLYWYRQAAGRGLQLLFYSVGIGQISSEVPQNLSASRPQDRQFILSSKKLLLSDSGFYLCAWQGSSYNEQFFGPGTRLTVL.

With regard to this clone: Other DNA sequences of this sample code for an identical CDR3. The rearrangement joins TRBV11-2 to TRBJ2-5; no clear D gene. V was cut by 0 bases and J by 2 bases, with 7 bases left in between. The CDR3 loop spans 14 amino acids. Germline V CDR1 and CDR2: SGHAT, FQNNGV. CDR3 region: CASSLEGQQETQYF. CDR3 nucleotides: TGTGCCAGCAGCTTAGAGGGCCAGCAAGAGACCCAGTACTTC.

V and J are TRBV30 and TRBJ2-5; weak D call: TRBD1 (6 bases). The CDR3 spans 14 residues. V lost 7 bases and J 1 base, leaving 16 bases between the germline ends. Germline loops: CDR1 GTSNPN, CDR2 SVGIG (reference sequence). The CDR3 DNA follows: TGTGCCTCAGCCTGGGGGCGCGGCCAAGAGACCCAGTACTTC. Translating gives CASAWGRGQETQYF.

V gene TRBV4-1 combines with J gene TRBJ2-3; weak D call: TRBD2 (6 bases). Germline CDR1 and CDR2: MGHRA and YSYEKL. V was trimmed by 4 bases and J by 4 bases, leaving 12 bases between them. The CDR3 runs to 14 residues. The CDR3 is CASSPSEGPDTQYF. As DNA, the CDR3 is TGCGCCAGCAGCCCCTCGGAGGGGCCAGATACGCAGTATTTT.

DNA for the CDR3: TGTGCCAGCAGCGTCGGACTAGCGGCCAGTGAGCAGTTCTTC. It is translated as CASSVGLAASEQFF. The chain is built from TRBV9 and TRBJ2-1; 10 nucleotides line up with TRBD2. J lost 9 bases, V lost 2 bases, and 5 bases had no gene match. CDR3 length: 14 amino acids. The germline V gene has CDR1 SGDLS and CDR2 YYNGEE.

The CDR3 region is CASDLAGGPYNEQFF. CDR3 sequence (DNA): TGCGCCAGTGATCTAGCGGGGGGTCCCTACAATGAGCAGTTCTTC. This chain connects TRBV5-1 to TRBJ2-1; the match to TRBD2 covers 11 bases. Germline CDR1 and CDR2: SGHRS and YFSETQ. J lost 2 bases, V lost 8 bases, and 6 bases had no gene match. The CDR3 extends over 15 amino acids.

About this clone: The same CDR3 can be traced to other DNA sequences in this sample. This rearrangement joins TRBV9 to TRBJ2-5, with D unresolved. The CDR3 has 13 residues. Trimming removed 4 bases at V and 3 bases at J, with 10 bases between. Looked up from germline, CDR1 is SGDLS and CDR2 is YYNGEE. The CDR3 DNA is TGTGCCAGCAGCACCCTTGCTGAAGAGACCCAGTACTTC. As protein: CASSTLAEETQYF. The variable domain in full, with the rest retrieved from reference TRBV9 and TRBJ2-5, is DSGVTQTPKHLITATGQRVTLRCSPRSGDLSVYWYQQSLDQGLQFLIQYYNGEERAKGNILERFSAQQFPDLHSELNLSSLELGDSALYFCASSTLAEETQYFGPGTRLLVL.

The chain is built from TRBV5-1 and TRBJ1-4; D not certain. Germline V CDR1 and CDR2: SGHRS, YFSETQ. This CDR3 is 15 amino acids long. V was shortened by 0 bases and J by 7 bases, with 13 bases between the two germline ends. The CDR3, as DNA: TGCGCCAGCAGCTTGGAAGGAGGGAGCGGTGAAAAACTGTTTTTT. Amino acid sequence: CASSLEGGSGEKLFF.

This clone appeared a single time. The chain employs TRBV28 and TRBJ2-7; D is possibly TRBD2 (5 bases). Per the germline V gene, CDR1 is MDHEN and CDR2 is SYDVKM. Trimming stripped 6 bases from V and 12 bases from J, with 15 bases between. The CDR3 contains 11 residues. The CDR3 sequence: CASSNRGLSYF. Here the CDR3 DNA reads TGTGCCAGCAGCAACAGAGGGTTATCGTACTTC.

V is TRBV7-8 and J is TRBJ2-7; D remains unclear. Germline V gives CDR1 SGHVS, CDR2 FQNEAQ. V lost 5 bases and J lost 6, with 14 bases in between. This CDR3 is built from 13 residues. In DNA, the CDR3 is TGTGCCAGCAGCCCCCGGGTAGTAGGCGAGCAGTACTTC. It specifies CASSPRVVGEQYF. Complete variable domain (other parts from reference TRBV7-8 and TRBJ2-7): GAGVSQSPRYKVAKRGQDVALRCDPISGHVSLFWYQQALGQGPEFLTYFQNEAQLDKSGLPSDRFFAERPEGSVSTLKIQRTQQEDSAVYLCASSPRVVGEQYFGPGTRLTVT.

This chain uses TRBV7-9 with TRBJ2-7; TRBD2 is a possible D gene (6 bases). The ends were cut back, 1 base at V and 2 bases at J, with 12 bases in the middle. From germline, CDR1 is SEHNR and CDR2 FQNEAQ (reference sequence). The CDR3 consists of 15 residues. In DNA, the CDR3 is TGTGCCAGCAGCTTAGGGTTGACTAGAACCTACGAGCAGTACTTC. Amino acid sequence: CASSLGLTRTYEQYF. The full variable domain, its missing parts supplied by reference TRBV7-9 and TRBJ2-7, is DTGVSQNPRHKITKRGQNVTFRCDPISEHNRLYWYRQTLGQGPEFLTYFQNEAQLEKSRLLSDRFSAERPKGSFSTLEIQRTEQGDSAMYLCASSLGLTRTYEQYFGPGTRLTVT.

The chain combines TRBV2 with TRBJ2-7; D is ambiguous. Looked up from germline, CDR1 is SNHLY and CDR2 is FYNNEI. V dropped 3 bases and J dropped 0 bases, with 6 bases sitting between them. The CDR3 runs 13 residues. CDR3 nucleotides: TGTGCCAGCAGTGATTCACACTCCTACGAGCAGTACTTC. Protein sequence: CASSDSHSYEQYF.

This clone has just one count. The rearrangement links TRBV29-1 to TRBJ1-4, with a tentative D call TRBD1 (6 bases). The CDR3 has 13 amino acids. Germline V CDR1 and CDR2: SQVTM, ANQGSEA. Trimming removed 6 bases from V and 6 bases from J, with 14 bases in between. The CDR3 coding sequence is TGCAGCGTCACAGGGCCGGGAGATGAAAAACTGTTTTTT. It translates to CSVTGPGDEKLFF. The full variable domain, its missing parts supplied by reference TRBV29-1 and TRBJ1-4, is SAVISQKPSRDICQRGTSLTIQCQVDSQVTMMFWYRQQPGQSLTLIATANQGSEATYESGFVIDKFPISRPNLTFSTLTVSNMSPEDSSIYLCSVTGPGDEKLFFGSGTQLSVL.

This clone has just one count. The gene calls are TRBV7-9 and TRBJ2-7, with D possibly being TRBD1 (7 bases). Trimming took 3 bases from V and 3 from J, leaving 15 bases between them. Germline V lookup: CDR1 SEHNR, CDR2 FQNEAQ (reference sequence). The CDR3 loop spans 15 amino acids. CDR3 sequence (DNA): TGTGCCAGCAGCTTTTCTGCGGGACAGTTCTACGAGCAGTACTTC. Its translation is CASSFSAGQFYEQYF. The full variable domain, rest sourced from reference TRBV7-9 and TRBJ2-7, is DTGVSQNPRHKITKRGQNVTFRCDPISEHNRLYWYRQTLGQGPEFLTYFQNEAQLEKSRLLSDRFSAERPKGSFSTLEIQRTEQGDSAMYLCASSFSAGQFYEQYFGPGTRLTVT.

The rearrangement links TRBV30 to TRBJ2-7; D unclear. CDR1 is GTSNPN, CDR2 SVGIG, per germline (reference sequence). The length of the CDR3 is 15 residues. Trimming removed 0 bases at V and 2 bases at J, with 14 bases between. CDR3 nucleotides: TGTGCCTGGAGTGTGGCTATGGGAACCACCTACGAGCAGTACTTC. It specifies CAWSVAMGTTYEQYF. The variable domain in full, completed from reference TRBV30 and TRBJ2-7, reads SQTIHQWPATLVQPVGSPLSLECTVEGTSNPNLYWYRQAAGRGLQLLFYSVGIGQISSEVPQNLSASRPQDRQFILSSKKLLLSDSGFYLCAWSVAMGTTYEQYFGPGTRLTVT.

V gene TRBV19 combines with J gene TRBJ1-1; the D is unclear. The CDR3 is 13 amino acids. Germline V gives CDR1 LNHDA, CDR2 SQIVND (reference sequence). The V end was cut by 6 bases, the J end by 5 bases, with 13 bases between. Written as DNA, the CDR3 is TGTGCCAGTAGCCCGGACGGAGAAACTGAAGCTTTCTTT. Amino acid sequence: CASSPDGETEAFF.

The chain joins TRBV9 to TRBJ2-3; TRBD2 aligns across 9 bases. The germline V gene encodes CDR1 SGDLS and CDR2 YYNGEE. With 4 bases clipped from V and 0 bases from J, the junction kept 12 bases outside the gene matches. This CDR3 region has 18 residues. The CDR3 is CASSNGLASVSSTDTQYF. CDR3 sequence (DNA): TGTGCCAGCAGCAACGGACTAGCGAGCGTATCTAGCACAGATACGCAGTATTTT.

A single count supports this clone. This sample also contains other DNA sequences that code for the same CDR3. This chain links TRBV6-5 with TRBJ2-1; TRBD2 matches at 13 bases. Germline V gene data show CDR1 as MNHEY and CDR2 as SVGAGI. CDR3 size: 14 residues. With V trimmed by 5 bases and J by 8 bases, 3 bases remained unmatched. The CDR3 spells CASSRTSGSYEQFF. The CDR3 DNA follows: TGTGCCAGCAGTCGGACTAGCGGGAGCTATGAGCAGTTCTTC.